This T cell receptor beta chain was documented in a study of beta chain features in type 1 diabetes. As for the study in general: Healthy donors and patients had similar age, gender and cell yields. The study's findings and limits: Moderately but significantly shorter TCRB CDR3s were found in Type 1 diabetes patients in all four CD4+ subsets. TCRB rearrangement may or may not be influenced by HLA type; here this remained unresolved.

The investigators reverse transcribed all of the isolated RNA, so they sequenced expressed TCRB transcripts. Only in-frame clones appear in the TCRdb table, and some are missing; sequencing was by immunoSEQ multiplex PCR. The profile covers a few hundred thousand clones, with 16% appearing a single time and about 0.092% taken by the ten largest. Purity exceeding 98% was reached by all sorted populations. Germline V gene lookup returns CDR1 SGHRS and CDR2 YFSETQ. Trimming stripped 0 bases from V and 3 bases from J, with 9 bases between. There are 14 residues in the CDR3. About this clone: The antigen remains unidentified.

The chain carries TRBV5-1 and TRBJ1-2; D gene uncertain. The sequencing input was naive CD4+ T cells from blood. The source of this sequence is a young man with type 1 diabetes. The CDR3 reads CASSLGPSDYGYTF. The CDR3, as DNA: TGCGCCAGCAGCTTGGGACCGAGCGACTATGGCTACACCTTC.